A selection of T cell receptor beta chains follows, all from one sample in a study of blood T cell repertoires in COVID-19. Sequencing was performed with immunoSEQ multiplex PCR; in TCRdb, only in-frame clones are kept and a portion is missing. The table lists about 240,000 clones, around 87% of them singletons. Input material: peripheral blood. Receptor source: a woman aged 70-85 years with active or convalescent COVID-19. CDR3s include the opening cysteine and the closing phenylalanine or tryptophan. The D gene is left open where the match is weak. Size tells how often a clone was seen (once, few, many) or the class of an expanded clone, and some rows leave it out.

D gene	V gene	clone size	J gene	CDR3 protein	CDR3 DNA
TRBD2	TRBV10-3	NA	TRBJ2-7	CAISGGGLAGVDEQYF	TGTGCCATCAGTGGAGGGGGACTAGCGGGGGTTGACGAGCAGTACTTC
TRBD1	TRBV24-1	NA	TRBJ2-5	CATGRQGQGQETQYF	TGTGCCACTGGACGACAGGGACAAGGGCAAGAGACCCAGTACTTC
NA	TRBV5-6	once	TRBJ1-6	CASSLMPTGNSPLHF	TGTGCCAGCAGCTTGATGCCTACAGGAAATTCACCCCTCCACTTT
NA	TRBV11-2	NA	TRBJ1-6	CASSGQPNSPLHF	TGTGCCAGCAGCGGACAGCCTAATTCACCCCTCCACTTT
NA	TRBV7-9	NA	TRBJ1-2	CASSRDLGYTF	TGTGCCAGCAGCCGAGATCTAGGCTACACCTTC
NA	TRBV2	NA	TRBJ1-6	CASSLSLSSPLHF	TGTGCCAGCAGTTTGAGCCTTAGTTCACCCCTCCACTTT
NA	TRBV7-8	few	TRBJ1-1	CASSELLNTEAFF	TGTGCCAGCAGCGAACTCCTGAACACTGAAGCTTTCTTT
TRBD2	TRBV24-1	NA	TRBJ2-5	CATSDYVTSGGKYQETQYF	TGTGCCACCAGTGATTACGTGACTAGCGGGGGGAAGTACCAAGAGACCCAGTACTTC
TRBD1	TRBV24-1	NA	TRBJ2-5	CATSDVGQGGGETQYF	TGTGCCACCAGTGATGTGGGACAGGGAGGCGGGGAGACCCAGTACTTC
NA	TRBV24-1	once	TRBJ1-1	CATSDRVNTEAFF	TGTGCCACCAGTGATCGAGTCAACACTGAAGCTTTCTTT
NA	TRBV5-1	NA	TRBJ1-5	CASSPGQRNQPQHF	TGCGCCAGCAGCCCAGGACAGCGCAATCAGCCCCAGCATTTT
NA	TRBV14	NA	TRBJ2-3	CASSQESVGLDTQYF	TGTGCCAGCAGCCAAGAGAGCGTCGGCTTAGATACGCAGTATTTT
TRBD1	TRBV5-6	once	TRBJ2-2	CASSPDRGRITGELFF	TGTGCCAGCAGCCCAGATAGGGGGCGGATCACCGGGGAGCTGTTTTTT
TRBD1	TRBV24-1	NA	TRBJ1-1	CATSDLFRGTEAFF	TGTGCCACCAGTGATTTGTTCAGGGGGACTGAAGCTTTCTTT
NA	TRBV18	NA	TRBJ2-7	CASSPWWPQGTKSGEQYF	TGTGCCAGCTCACCATGGTGGCCCCAGGGGACAAAGTCGGGAGAGCAGTACTTC
TRBD1	TRBV6-6	NA	TRBJ1-5	CASSYEGAQPQHF	TGTGCCAGCAGTTACGAGGGGGCTCAGCCCCAGCATTTT
NA	TRBV25-1	NA	TRBJ1-6	CASTGSQYNSPLHF	TGTGCCAGCACGGGAAGCCAGTATAATTCACCCCTCCACTTT
TRBD1	TRBV25-1	NA	TRBJ1-1	CASKEGGGGEAFF	TGTGCCAGCAAGGAAGGGGGCGGAGGTGAAGCTTTCTTT
NA	TRBV21-1	few	TRBJ1-6	CASRRRDRPPLHF	TGTGCCAGCCGAAGACGGGATCGTCCACCCCTCCACTTT
TRBD1	TRBV6-5	NA	TRBJ2-7	CASSRDRGHEQYF	TGTGCCAGCAGTCGGGACAGGGGGCACGAGCAGTACTTC
TRBD2	TRBV5-4	NA	TRBJ2-1	CASSPKRGGIDEQFF	TGTGCCAGCAGCCCCAAGCGGGGGGGCATTGATGAGCAGTTCTTC
TRBD1	TRBV19	NA	TRBJ1-2	CASSIGPGGWRLLSNYGYTF	TGTGCCAGTAGTATCGGGCCAGGGGGTTGGCGGCTGCTCTCTAACTATGGCTACACCTTC
NA	TRBV5-1	once	TRBJ1-1	CASSLSQANTEAFF	TGCGCCAGCAGCTTGAGTCAAGCGAACACTGAAGCTTTCTTT
NA	TRBV5-1	NA	TRBJ1-6	CASSPAGTISPLHF	TGCGCCAGCAGCCCCGCAGGGACTATTTCACCCCTCCACTTT
NA	TRBV20-1	NA	TRBJ1-1	CSAIRFGAFF	TGCAGTGCTATACGGTTCGGAGCTTTCTTT
NA	TRBV19	few	TRBJ1-1	CASRWTRMNTEAFF	TGTGCCAGTAGATGGACACGGATGAACACTGAAGCTTTCTTT
NA	TRBV7-2	NA	TRBJ1-3	CAVGANTIYF	TGTGCCGTAGGGGCAAACACCATATATTTT
TRBD1	TRBV7-9	few	TRBJ2-1	CASSTGVGYNEQFF	TGTGCCAGCAGCACAGGGGTGGGGTACAATGAGCAGTTCTTC
TRBD2	TRBV2	NA	TRBJ2-1	CASTTGTSGYNEQFF	TGTGCCAGCACGACCGGGACTAGCGGTTACAATGAGCAGTTCTTC
TRBD1	TRBV4-1	NA	TRBJ1-1	CASSQPGQDEAFF	TGCGCCAGCAGCCAACCGGGACAGGATGAAGCTTTCTTT
NA	TRBV2	NA	TRBJ2-3	CASSGDSTDTQYF	TGTGCCAGCAGTGGGGACTCCACAGATACGCAGTATTTT
TRBD1	TRBV11-2	NA	TRBJ2-7	CASSRDSATYEQYF	TGTGCCAGCAGCCGGGACAGCGCCACCTACGAGCAGTACTTC
NA	TRBV6-5	NA	TRBJ1-5	CASSYGRGNQPQHF	TGTGCCAGCAGTTACGGCCGGGGCAATCAGCCCCAGCATTTT
NA	TRBV4-3	NA	TRBJ1-4	CASSQEGQLFNEKLFF	TGCGCCAGCAGCCAAGAGGGGCAGCTTTTTAATGAAAAACTGTTTTTT
TRBD1	TRBV28	NA	TRBJ1-4	CASRLNRGSTNEKLFF	TGTGCCAGCAGACTTAACAGGGGGTCGACTAATGAAAAACTGTTTTTT
TRBD2	TRBV7-2	NA	TRBJ2-2	CASSQLAGELFF	TGTGCCAGCAGCCAACTAGCGGGGGAGCTGTTTTTT
NA	TRBV5-5	NA	TRBJ1-2	CASSLDLGGYTF	TGTGCCAGCAGCTTGGACCTAGGAGGCTACACCTTC
NA	TRBV12-1	NA	TRBJ2-4	CASSFGRLGSPKNIQYF	TGTGCCAGCAGCTTTGGGAGACTAGGCTCGCCCAAAAACATTCAGTACTTC
NA	TRBV15	NA	TRBJ2-7	CATSNRGQTEQYF	TGTGCCACCAGCAACCGCGGGCAAACCGAGCAGTACTTC
TRBD2	TRBV3-1/TRBV3-2	NA	TRBJ2-3	CASSPGLAGGGAQYF	TGTGCCAGCAGCCCGGGACTAGCGGGGGGTGGGGCGCAGTATTTT
TRBD1	TRBV18	NA	TRBJ1-2	CASSPTLGQGATNGYTF	TGTGCCAGCTCACCTACTCTCGGACAGGGGGCAACGAATGGCTACACCTTC
TRBD1	TRBV19	NA	TRBJ1-2	CASSLRGTDLRNGYTF	TGTGCCAGTAGTCTCCGGGGGACAGATCTACGGAATGGCTACACCTTC
NA	TRBV5-1	NA	TRBJ2-3	CASSLDTTDTQYF	TGCGCCAGCAGCTTGGACACCACAGATACGCAGTATTTT
NA	TRBV4-1	NA	TRBJ1-1	CASSQDGLTGTPEAFF	TGCGCCAGCAGCCAAGATGGCCTTACCGGGACACCTGAAGCTTTCTTT
TRBD1	TRBV27	NA	TRBJ2-7	CASSLDRGRSEQYF	TGTGCCAGCAGTTTAGACAGGGGGCGATCCGAGCAGTACTTC
NA	TRBV5-1	NA	TRBJ2-7	CASSLISGAASDEQYF	TGCGCCAGCAGCCTCATATCAGGGGCCGCCTCCGACGAGCAGTACTTC
TRBD1	TRBV4-3	NA	TRBJ1-2	CASSQGGDRGARYTF	TGCGCCAGCAGCCAAGGTGGGGACAGGGGGGCCCGCTACACCTTC